This T cell receptor (beta chain) was found in a study of vaccination effects on CD4 cells after COVID-19. The J segment lost 4 bases and the V segment lost 7 bases, leaving 3 bases of the junction unmatched. Germline V gene data show CDR1 as SGHRS and CDR2 as YFSETQ. CDR3 length: 13 residues. Upon completion of more than eight days in culture, CD4+ T cells were isolated. Only in-frame clones appear in the TCRdb table, and some are missing; sequencing was by immunoSEQ multiplex PCR. Of tens of thousands of clones listed, 65% to 70% are singletons. For this clone: Its specificity is unknown.

The V gene is TRBV5-1, the J gene TRBJ2-3, with TRBD1 identical over 10 bases. The clonotype comes from a human donor who received a COVID-19 vaccine. The sample was CD4+ T cells from PBMCs cultured without peptide, taken before COVID-19 vaccination. DNA of the CDR3: TGCGCCAGCTCCGGACAGGGGGCAGATACGCAGTATTTT. It specifies CASSGQGADTQYF.